This T cell receptor beta chain was sequenced in a study of blood T cell repertoires in COVID-19. As for the study in general: Samples came from the United States, Italy and Spain, spanning acute and convalescent COVID-19.

The germline CDR1 and CDR2 sequences are SGHRS and YFSETQ. The CDR3 sequence is 13 residues long. Trimming took off 5 bases at V and 5 bases at J, with 13 bases between the two ends. Authors' methods: Estimated nucleated cell counts came from reference gene primer amplification. Profiling relied on immunoSEQ multiplex PCR, and the TCRdb table lists in-frame clones only, not all of them. Clonal size and the V and J genes are those of that table, whereas D and trimming came from the DNA. The profile shows tens of thousands of clones, more than 75% of them singletons. The sequence came from a woman older than 75 with active or convalescent COVID-19. Sequencing was carried out using peripheral blood. The rearrangement links TRBV5-1 to TRBJ1-1; a weak D match, TRBD1 (6 bases). DNA for the CDR3: TGCGCCAGCAGTCATACAGGGCGGACTGAAGCTTTCTTT. This codes for CASSHTGRTEAFF.